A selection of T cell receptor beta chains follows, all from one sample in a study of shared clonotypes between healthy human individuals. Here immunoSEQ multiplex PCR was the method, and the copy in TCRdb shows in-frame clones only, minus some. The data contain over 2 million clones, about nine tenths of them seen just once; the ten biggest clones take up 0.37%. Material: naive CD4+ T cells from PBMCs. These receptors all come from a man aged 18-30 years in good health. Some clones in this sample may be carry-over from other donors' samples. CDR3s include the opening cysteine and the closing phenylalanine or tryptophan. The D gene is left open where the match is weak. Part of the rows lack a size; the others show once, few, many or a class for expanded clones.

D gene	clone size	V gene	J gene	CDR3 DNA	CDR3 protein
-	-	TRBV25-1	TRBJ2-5	TGTGCCAGCAGTGACCCTTCCAGCGGCGGAGAGACCCAGTACTTC	CASSDPSSGGETQYF
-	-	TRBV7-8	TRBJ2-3	TGTGCCAGCAGCTTGGGGGGGCTCCCGGTCGATACGCAGTATTTT	CASSLGGLPVDTQYF
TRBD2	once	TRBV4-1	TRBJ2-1	TGCGCCAGCAGCCCGGGGATGGGACTAGCGGACAATGAGCAGTTCTTC	CASSPGMGLADNEQFF
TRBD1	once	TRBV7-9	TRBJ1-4	TGTGCCAGCAGCTTAGACAGGGGGGCTAATGAAAAACTGTTTTTT	CASSLDRGANEKLFF
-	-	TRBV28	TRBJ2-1	TGTGCCAGCAGGGCTGACCGGGATGCAAGCGGATACAATGAGCAGTTCTTC	CASRADRDASGYNEQFF
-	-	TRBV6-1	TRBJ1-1	TGTGCCAGCAGTGAAGTGGAGAGGCCGTGGGTAACTGAAGCTTTCTTT	CASSEVERPWVTEAFF
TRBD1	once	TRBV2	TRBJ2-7	TGTGCCAGTTCGGGACAGGGGGGCTACGAGCAGTACTTC	CASSGQGGYEQYF
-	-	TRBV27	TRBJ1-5	TGTGCCAGCAGTTTTTTCGGGGGAGGTCAGCCCCAGCATTTT	CASSFFGGGQPQHF
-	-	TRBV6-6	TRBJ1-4	TGTGCCAGCAGTTTACAGGGTGCCTGGGAAAAACTGTTTTTT	CASSLQGAWEKLFF
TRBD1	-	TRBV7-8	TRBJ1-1	TGTGCCAGCATCCCAAATCCCGGGACAGGGTCGGGCACTGAAGCTTTCTTT	CASIPNPGTGSGTEAFF
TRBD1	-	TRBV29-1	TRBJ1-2	TGCAGCGTCGCTCCCGGGACAGCTAACTATGGCTACACCTTC	CSVAPGTANYGYTF
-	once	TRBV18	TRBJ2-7	TGTGCCAGCTCACCTGGCAGGAGCTCCTACGAGCAGTACTTC	CASSPGRSSYEQYF
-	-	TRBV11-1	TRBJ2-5	TGTGCCAGCAGCTTAGGGGTTCGGTGGGAGACCCAGTACTTC	CASSLGVRWETQYF
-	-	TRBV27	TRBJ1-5	TGTGCCAGCAGTCCCCGAGGGTCGGCAGGACCCAATCAGCCCCAGCATTTT	CASSPRGSAGPNQPQHF
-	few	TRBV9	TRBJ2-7	TGTGCCAGCAGCGTATCTGGGGACCAAGGGCAGCAGTACTTC	CASSVSGDQGQQYF
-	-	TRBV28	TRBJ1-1	TGTGCCAGCAGTTTATCCCTAGGAAACACTGAAGCTTTCTTT	CASSLSLGNTEAFF
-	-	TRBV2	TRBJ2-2	TGTGCCAGCAGCCAGGACGGGGAGCTGTTTTTT	CASSQDGELFF
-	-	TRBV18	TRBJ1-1	TGTGCCAGCTCACCACGTGGGCAGGGGCCGAACACTGAAGCTTTCTTT	CASSPRGQGPNTEAFF
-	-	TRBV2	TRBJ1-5	TGTGCCAGCAATGTGGAGGAAGGTTATCAGCCCCAGCATTTT	CASNVEEGYQPQHF
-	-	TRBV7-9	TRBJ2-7	TGTGCCAGCAGCTTAGCAGGTTCCAGGGCCTACGAGCAGTACTTC	CASSLAGSRAYEQYF
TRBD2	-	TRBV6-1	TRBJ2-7	TGTGCCAGCAGTGAAGGGGGAAGCCTAGCGGGCGTCCGAGTCTACGAGCAGTACTTC	CASSEGGSLAGVRVYEQYF
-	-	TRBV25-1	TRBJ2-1	TGTGCCAGCAGTTCTTACAATGAGCAGTTCTTC	CASSSYNEQFF
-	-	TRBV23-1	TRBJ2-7	TGCGCCAGCAGTCAATCTGCCCGGGGTAGGGTGGGCTACGAGCAGTACTTC	CASSQSARGRVGYEQYF
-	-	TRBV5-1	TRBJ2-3	TGCGCCAGCAGCTTCGGCGGGACAGATACGCAGTATTTT	CASSFGGTDTQYF
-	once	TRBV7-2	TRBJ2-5	TGTGCCAGCAGCCGTCGGAAGGGCGATGCTCGGGAGACCCAGTACTTC	CASSRRKGDARETQYF
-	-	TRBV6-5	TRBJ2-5	TGTGCCAGCAGTTTCCAAGGGACATTGGGAGAGACCCAGTACTTC	CASSFQGTLGETQYF
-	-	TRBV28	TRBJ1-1	TGTGCCAGCACTTTAACCGCGAAGACTGAAGCTTTCTTT	CASTLTAKTEAFF
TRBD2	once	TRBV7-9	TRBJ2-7	TGTGCCAGCAGCCCACCCACCTTCGGGGGGGAGCAGTACTTC	CASSPPTFGGEQYF
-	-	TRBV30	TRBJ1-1	TGTGCCTGGGCCCCACGGGGGAAGGGGACTGAAGCTTTCTTT	CAWAPRGKGTEAFF
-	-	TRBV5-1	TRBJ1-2	TGCGCCAGCAGCTCAACCGACAGGCCTGGCTATGGCTACACCTTC	CASSSTDRPGYGYTF
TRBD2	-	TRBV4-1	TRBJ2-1	TGCGCCAGCAGCCAAGACGGGCGGGAGTCCTACAATGAGCAGTTCTTC	CASSQDGRESYNEQFF
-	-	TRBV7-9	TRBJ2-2	TGTGCCAGCAGCTTAGTTCTAGTTCCAGGGACCGGGGAGCTGTTTTTT	CASSLVLVPGTGELFF
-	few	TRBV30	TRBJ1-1	TGTGCCTGGAGTACGCGAGTCGGCAGGGCGAACACTGAAGCTTTCTTT	CAWSTRVGRANTEAFF
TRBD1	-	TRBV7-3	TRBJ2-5	TGTGCCAGCAGCTTGTCCGGGACAGGGGAGACCCAGTACTTC	CASSLSGTGETQYF
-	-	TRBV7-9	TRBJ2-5	TGTGCCAGCAGCTTGACCCGGGTCCAGAGGGAGACCCAGTACTTC	CASSLTRVQRETQYF
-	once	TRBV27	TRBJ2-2	TGTGCCAGCAGGAGGCGGCAGACCGATACCGGGGAGCTGTTTTTT	CASRRRQTDTGELFF
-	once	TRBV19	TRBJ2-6	TGTGCCAGTAGGGCAGTAGGTGGGGCCAACGTCCTGACTTTC	CASRAVGGANVLTF
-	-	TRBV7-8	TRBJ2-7	TGTGCCAGCAGCCCTACCCTCGGGGACTACGAGCAGTACTTC	CASSPTLGDYEQYF
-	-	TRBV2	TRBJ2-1	TGTGCCAGCAGTGGGGAAACAAATGAGCAGTTCTTC	CASSGETNEQFF
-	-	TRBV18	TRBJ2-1	TGTGCCAGCTCACCACGGAGGGAGGTAGATGAGCAGTTCTTC	CASSPRREVDEQFF
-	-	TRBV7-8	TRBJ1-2	TGTGCCAGCAGCCAAAAGGGGACCCCCCTCTATGGCTACACCTTC	CASSQKGTPLYGYTF
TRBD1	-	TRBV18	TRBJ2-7	TGTGCCAGCTCACCACCGACAGGGGTGGACGAGCAGTACTTC	CASSPPTGVDEQYF
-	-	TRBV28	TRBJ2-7	TGTGCCAGCAGTTCCTCCGGCGGGTTCCCCGCCGAGCAGTACTTC	CASSSSGGFPAEQYF
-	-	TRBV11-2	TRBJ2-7	TGTGCCAGCACTTTTAGTCGCGCCAACTCCTACGAGCAGTACTTC	CASTFSRANSYEQYF
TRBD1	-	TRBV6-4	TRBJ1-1	TGTGCCAGCAGTCCCCAGGGGGGGCTGAACACTGAAGCTTTCTTT	CASSPQGGLNTEAFF
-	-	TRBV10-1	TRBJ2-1	TGCGCCACCGACAAAACGAGACTTAGCGGCCAGAGCTCCTACAATGAGCAGTTCTTC	CATDKTRLSGQSSYNEQFF
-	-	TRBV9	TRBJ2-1	TGTGCCAGCAGCGCCCAAGGGCCCTCCTACAATGAGCAGTTCTTC	CASSAQGPSYNEQFF
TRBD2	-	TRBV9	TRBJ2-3	TGTGCCAGCAGCGTCTCAGGAGCGGGAGGGTCGGTAGATACGCAGTATTTT	CASSVSGAGGSVDTQYF
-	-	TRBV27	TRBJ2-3	TGTGCCAGCAGTTCAAACCCGGTCGGTACGCAGTATTTT	CASSSNPVGTQYF
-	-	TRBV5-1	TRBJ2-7	TGCGCCAGCAGCTCCGGCGCCGGGGGCTACGAGCAGTACTTC	CASSSGAGGYEQYF
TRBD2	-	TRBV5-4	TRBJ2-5	TGTGCCAGCAGCCTCGGGACTAGCGGGAGTCAAGAGACCCAGTACTTC	CASSLGTSGSQETQYF
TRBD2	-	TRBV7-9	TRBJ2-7	TGTGCCAGCAGCATAGCTAGCGGGAGGCCATACGAGCAGTACTTC	CASSIASGRPYEQYF
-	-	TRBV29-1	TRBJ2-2	TGCAGCGTTGGAGGTGACAGCTCGAACACCGGGGAGCTGTTTTTT	CSVGGDSSNTGELFF
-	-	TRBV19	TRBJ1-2	TGTGCCAGTAGTCCACGGTCAAAGAACTCCCTACCCAGCTATGGCTACACCTTC	CASSPRSKNSLPSYGYTF
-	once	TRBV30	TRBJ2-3	TGTGCCTGGAGACACTTCCGCAGGAGGTCACGCACAGATGCGCAGTATTTT	CAWRHFRRRSRTDAQYF